This T cell receptor beta chain was observed in a study of blood T cell repertoires in COVID-19. This CDR3 is 17 amino acids long. Germline V gene lookup returns CDR1 SSHAT and CDR2 FNYEAQ (reference sequence). Enrollees, about 18 to 95 years old, lived in 24 US areas. TCRdb's table, derived via immunoSEQ multiplex PCR, lists solely in-frame clones and lacks some. This sample has some 200,000 clones, with approximately 90% found just once. A word on this clone: The junction differs from germline at one of its ends, possibly a read error.

Material: PBMCs or T cells enriched from blood (not recorded which). This receptor was identified in a woman aged 40 to 55 with acute COVID-19. The chain has TRBV7-7 and TRBJ2-2, with 12 nucleotides matching TRBD2. DNA of the CDR3: TGTGCTAGCAGCAGTCTAGCGGGGGGGCCTGGCACCGGGGAGCTGTTTTTT. It codes for CASSSLAGGPGTGELFF. Full variable domain (missing parts from reference TRBV7-7 and TRBJ2-2): GAGVSQSPRYKVTKRGQDVTLRCDPISSHATLYWYQQALGQGPEFLTYFNYEAQPDKSGLPSDRFSAERPEGSISTLTIQRTEQRDSAMYRCASSSLAGGPGTGELFFGEGSRLTVL.